The following is a T cell receptor beta chain sequence with its context. Its antigen is as yet unknown. This table comes from immunoSEQ multiplex PCR, and its TCRdb copy is limited to in-frame clones, with some not included. Found here are approximately 100,000 clones, around nine tenths of them singletons; the top ten hold approximately 0.48%. The data are from a study of OX40 agonist ivuxolimab in advanced cancers. Background on the study: Dose-escalation patients' cancers were hepatocellular carcinoma, melanoma, renal cell or head and neck cancer. Study-wide points: At 0.1 to 3.0 mg/kg and by week 6, CD4+ and CD8+ T cells in the blood had expanded clonally.

The sample was CD4+ or CD8+ T cells sorted from blood, taken in a trial of the OX40 agonist ivuxolimab. This receptor was taken from an adult with an advanced solid tumor such as melanoma, head and neck, liver or kidney cancer.

CDR3 in amino acids: CASSFNAGTSYEQYF. Written as DNA, the CDR3 is TGTGCCAGCAGTTTCAATGCCGGGACATCCTACGAGCAGTACTTC. The V and J genes are TRBV28 and TRBJ2-7; perhaps TRBD1 as D (6 bases). The CDR3 length is 15 residues. The germline V and J ends were trimmed by 3 bases and 1 base, with 13 bases remaining between them. Germline CDR1 MDHEN, CDR2 SYDVKM.